This T cell receptor beta chain was recovered during a study of cytomegalovirus exposure and HLA in healthy donors. Study outcomes and limitations: In vitro confirmation showed three CMV-associated chains to be CMV antigen specific. Follow-up analysis later connected one missense variant in DCLRE1C with trimming of TCR beta V- and J-genes. Available immune exposure information covered CMV serostatus only.

The CDR3 has 16 residues. V was cut by 6 bases and J by 3 bases, with 20 bases left in between. CDR1 SNHLY and CDR2 FYNNEI come from the germline V gene. Vbeta (60) and Jbeta (13) primers were used in the PCR. The protocol was immunoSEQ multiplex PCR, while the TCRdb copy is restricted to in-frame clones and leaves out a portion. In the table there are around 100,000 clones, approximately 76% of which are singletons. This clone was found once. Its matching antigen is unknown. The sample taken for sequencing was PBMCs. The rearrangement uses TRBV2 and TRBJ1-2; D possibly corresponds to TRBD1 (5 bases). The origin of this receptor is a woman aged 18 to 35 in good health and CMV-seropositive. The CDR3 spells CASSAYLRQGDYGYTF. The DNA of the CDR3 is TGTGCCAGCAGCGCCTACCTTCGGCAGGGCGACTATGGCTACACCTTC.